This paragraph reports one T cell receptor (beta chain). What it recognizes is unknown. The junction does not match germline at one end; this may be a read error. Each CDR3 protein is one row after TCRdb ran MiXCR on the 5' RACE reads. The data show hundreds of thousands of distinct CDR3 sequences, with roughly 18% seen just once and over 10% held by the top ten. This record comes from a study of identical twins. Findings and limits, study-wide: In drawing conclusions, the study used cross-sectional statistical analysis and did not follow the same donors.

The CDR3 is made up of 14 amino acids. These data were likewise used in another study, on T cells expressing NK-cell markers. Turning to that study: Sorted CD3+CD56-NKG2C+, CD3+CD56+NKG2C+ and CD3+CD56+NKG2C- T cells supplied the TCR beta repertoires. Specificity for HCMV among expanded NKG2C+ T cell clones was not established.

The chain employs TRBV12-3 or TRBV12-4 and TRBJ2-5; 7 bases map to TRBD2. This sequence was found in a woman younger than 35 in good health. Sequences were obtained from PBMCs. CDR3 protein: CASSLGTSWENQYF. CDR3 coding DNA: TGTGCCAGCAGTTTAGGGACTAGTTGGGAGAACCAGTACTTC.